This passage covers 29 T cell receptor beta chains from one sample sequenced in a study of OX40 agonist ivuxolimab in advanced cancers. Some clones are missing from TCRdb's copy, which holds only in-frame ones; the method was immunoSEQ multiplex PCR. Of over 150,000 clones listed, roughly 94% are singletons. This specimen was CD4+ or CD8+ T cells sorted from blood, taken in a trial of the OX40 agonist ivuxolimab. The receptor set was obtained from an adult with an advanced solid tumor such as melanoma, head and neck, liver or kidney cancer.

This clone was counted a few times. The chain combines TRBV5-4 with TRBJ1-1; D ambiguous. The CDR3 loop spans 12 amino acids. Germline lookup yields CDR1 SGHNT and CDR2 YYREEE (reference sequence). Trimming cost V 0 bases and J 4 bases, with 4 bases left between them. DNA of the CDR3: TGTGCCAGCAGCTTGGGCCTCACTGAAGCTTTCTTT. It yields the protein CASSLGLTEAFF.

This CDR3 reads CASSEGLAGPKAGELFF. The CDR3 nucleotides read TGTGCCAGCAGTGAAGGACTAGCGGGGCCAAAAGCCGGGGAGCTGTTTTTT. The chain joins TRBV2 to TRBJ2-2, with TRBD2 matching over 11 bases. Trimming took 1 base from V and 6 from J; bases not matched to a gene: 7. From germline, CDR1 is SNHLY and CDR2 FYNNEI. CDR3 length equals 17 residues.

The chain links TRBV2 to TRBJ2-1; TRBD2 aligns across 12 bases. The CDR3 loop spans 16 amino acids. Germline CDR1 is SNHLY and CDR2 is FYNNEI. V lost 9 bases, J lost 5 bases, and 11 bases stayed unmatched. The CDR3 loop reads CASSSGRATFNNEQFF. CDR3 DNA sequence: TGTGCCAGTTCTAGCGGGAGGGCCACTTTTAACAATGAGCAGTTCTTC.

The genes are TRBV18 and TRBJ1-3; D not resolved. CDR1 and CDR2 from the germline V gene are KGHSH and LQKENI. There are 15 residues in the CDR3. Trimming removed 8 bases at V and 9 bases at J, with 23 bases between. CDR3: CASPVVFRGDGTIYF. CDR3 in DNA: TGTGCCAGCCCGGTCGTGTTTCGCGGCGACGGCACCATATATTTT.

The chain employs TRBV18 and TRBJ2-7; 7 positions match TRBD1. V dropped 0 bases and J dropped 2; count of bases not matched to a gene: 1. Germline CDR1 reads KGHSH; CDR2 reads LQKENI. The CDR3 has 14 amino acids. CDR3 sequence: CASSPPGQPYEQYF. The CDR3 region has the DNA TGTGCCAGCTCACCACCGGGACAGCCCTACGAGCAGTACTTC.

The genes are TRBV7-2 and TRBJ1-5; D unclear. The CDR3 runs 15 residues. Per the germline V gene, CDR1 is SGHTA and CDR2 is FQGNSA. Trimming shortened V by 0 bases and J by 8 bases, and 14 bases separated the two germline ends. The chain's CDR3 is CASSLAVRSREPQHF. CDR3 DNA: TGTGCCAGCAGCTTAGCGGTCCGGAGCCGGGAGCCCCAGCATTTT.

V gene TRBV18 combines with J gene TRBJ1-1; unclear D gene. CDR1 and CDR2 (germline): KGHSH, LQKENI. Trimming shortened V by 2 bases and J by 5 bases, and 12 bases separated the two germline ends. This CDR3 has 14 amino acids. CDR3 nucleotides: TGTGCCAGCTCACCAAGCGGCCGTTGGACTGAAGCTTTCTTT. Amino acids: CASSPSGRWTEAFF. The full variable domain, with the rest looked up from reference TRBV18 and TRBJ1-1, is NAGVMQNPRHLVRRRGQEARLRCSPMKGHSHVYWYRQLPEEGLKFMVYLQKENIIDESGMPKERFSAEFPKEGPSILRIQQVVRGDSAAYFCASSPSGRWTEAFFGQGTRLTVV.

The genes are TRBV6-5 and TRBJ1-6; D possibly corresponds to TRBD1 (5 bases). Trimming removed 0 bases from V and 6 bases from J, with 9 bases in between. CDR3 length: 15 residues. Germline V gene data show CDR1 as MNHEY and CDR2 as SVGAGI. The CDR3 loop reads CASSYSGVGNSPLHF. The CDR3, as DNA: TGTGCCAGCAGTTACTCGGGGGTCGGTAATTCACCCCTCCACTTT.

This chain links TRBV18 with TRBJ1-5; D is ambiguous. This CDR3 spans 15 amino acids. The germline V gene has CDR1 KGHSH and CDR2 LQKENI. The ends were cut back, 0 bases at V and 3 bases at J, with 9 bases in the middle. The CDR3 sequence: CASSPPIVANQPQHF. The CDR3 DNA sequence: TGTGCCAGCTCACCACCGATCGTGGCCAATCAGCCCCAGCATTTT.

V gene TRBV10-3 combines with J gene TRBJ1-2; possible D gene TRBD1, 5 bases. V was clipped by 4 bases and J by 8 bases, with 14 bases between them. CDR3 length: 13 residues. Germline CDR1 reads ENHRY; CDR2 reads SYGVKD. The CDR3 here is CAISGGAALGYTF. The CDR3 nucleotides are TGTGCCATCAGTGGGGGCGCAGCTTTAGGCTACACCTTC.

The V and J genes are TRBV5-5 and TRBJ2-5; possible D gene TRBD1, 7 bases. Trimming shortened V by 4 bases and J by 4 bases, and 14 bases separated the two germline ends. The CDR3 extends over 14 amino acids. Germline CDR1 reads SGHKS; CDR2 reads YYEKEE (reference sequence). The CDR3 nucleotides read TGTGCCAGCAGCAGGACAGGAGGGGGAGAGACCCAGTACTTC. Protein product: CASSRTGGGETQYF.

V usage is TRBV28 and J usage is TRBJ2-3; 7 bases line up with TRBD1. Losses at the gene ends were 3 bases for V and 5 bases for J; bases not matched to a gene: 14. This CDR3 contains 17 residues. CDR1 and CDR2 (germline): MDHEN, SYDVKM. The CDR3 nucleotides read TGTGCCAGCAGTTTCTCGGACAGGCAAGCCTTCGGAGATACGCAGTATTTT. Protein product: CASSFSDRQAFGDTQYF.

The chain is built from TRBV12-5 and TRBJ2-5, with 7 bases aligning to TRBD1. With the DNA end fitting TRBJ2-7 better, the J assignment may be wrong. Germline CDR1 reads LGHNT; CDR2 reads FRNRAP. This CDR3 contains 18 residues. In DNA, the CDR3 is TGTGCTAGTGTTATCGGGGACAGCTACCGGGACCGGACTTACGAGCAGTACTTC. This encodes CASVIGDSYRDRTYEQYF.

V gene TRBV19 combines with J gene TRBJ2-1; TRBD2 matches 7 bases. Germline V gives CDR1 LNHDA, CDR2 SQIVND (reference sequence). CDR3 size: 18 residues. The trim removed 2 bases at V and 0 bases at J, leaving 10 bases unmatched. The DNA for the CDR3 is TGTGCCAGTAGTATATCGGGGGGAGGGGTTACCTCCTACAATGAGCAGTTCTTC. This gives the protein CASSISGGGVTSYNEQFF.

The chain combines TRBV7-9 with TRBJ2-7; TRBD1 is a possible D gene (5 bases). The CDR3 is 13 amino acids. Looked up from germline, CDR1 is SEHNR and CDR2 is FQNEAQ (reference sequence). Trimming shortened V by 1 base and J by 4 bases, and 8 bases separated the two germline ends. CDR3 in amino acids: CASSLVAGYEQYF. The CDR3 DNA sequence: TGTGCCAGCAGCTTAGTAGCAGGGTACGAGCAGTACTTC.

This clone was seen only once. The chain joins TRBV5-6 to TRBJ1-2; possibly TRBD1 for D (5 bases). The V end was cut by 4 bases, the J end by 5 bases, with 12 bases between. The CDR3 totals 13 residues. From germline, CDR1 is SGHDT and CDR2 YYEEEE. CDR3 in amino acids: CASSVRQNYGYTF. CDR3 DNA sequence: TGTGCCAGCAGCGTACGACAGAATTATGGCTACACCTTC.

This chain links TRBV28 with TRBJ2-2; D may be TRBD1 (5 bases). The V end lost 7 bases, the J end lost 2 bases, and 8 bases lay between the germline ends. The CDR3 consists of 13 residues. Germline V CDR1 and CDR2: MDHEN, SYDVKM. For the CDR3, the DNA is TGTGCCAGCATTCAGGGAAACACCGGGGAGCTGTTTTTT. Its translation is CASIQGNTGELFF.

The V and J genes are TRBV6-4 and TRBJ2-7, with D unclear. The germline V gene has CDR1 MRHNA and CDR2 SNTAGT. The CDR3 runs 13 residues. V was trimmed by 9 bases and J by 3 bases, leaving 15 bases between them. For the CDR3, the DNA is TGTGCCAGGAAGACGGCAGACAACTACGAGCAGTACTTC. Its translation: CARKTADNYEQYF.

The chain links TRBV4-1 to TRBJ1-2, with no clear D. This CDR3 contains 15 residues. The V and J ends lost 2 bases and 2 bases respectively, with 12 bases between them. Germline-derived CDR1 and CDR2 are MGHRA and YSYEKL. CDR3 bases: TGCGCCAGCAGCCAACTGCCAGACAAAAACTATGGCTACACCTTC. Translation gives CASSQLPDKNYGYTF.

The chain joins TRBV12-5 to TRBJ1-6; maybe TRBD1 (6 bases). Trimming cost V 0 bases and J 7 bases, with 10 bases left between them. Germline CDR1 and CDR2: LGHNT and FRNRAP. The length of the CDR3 is 15 residues. CDR3 DNA: TGTGCTAGTGGTTTGGTAGGCGGGGGCAATTCACCCCTCCACTTT. Translation gives CASGLVGGGNSPLHF.

V usage is TRBV6-5 and J usage is TRBJ1-1, with D possibly being TRBD1 (5 bases). The CDR3 spans 14 residues. Trimming took 0 bases from V and 7 from J, leaving 12 bases between them. Germline loops: CDR1 MNHEY, CDR2 SVGAGI. CDR3 amino acids: CASSYSSGTFEAFF. The CDR3 nucleotides read TGTGCCAGCAGTTACTCGAGTGGGACCTTTGAAGCTTTCTTT.

V is TRBV5-1 and J is TRBJ2-3; TRBD2 matches 12 bases. CDR1 is SGHRS, CDR2 YFSETQ, per germline. The CDR3 has 16 amino acids. The ends lost 4 bases at V and 2 bases at J; junction bases unmatched: 5. CDR3 DNA: TGCGCCAGCAGCCCCGGGACTAGCGGGTACACAGATACGCAGTATTTT. It codes for CASSPGTSGYTDTQYF.

The genes are TRBV5-5 and TRBJ1-5, with a possible D match to TRBD1 (5 bases). Trimming removed 1 base at V and 4 bases at J, with 12 bases between. CDR1 is SGHKS, CDR2 YYEKEE, per germline (reference sequence). The CDR3 contains 15 residues. The CDR3 reads CASSLYQGLNQPQHF. CDR3 DNA sequence: TGTGCCAGCAGCTTGTACCAGGGTCTGAATCAGCCCCAGCATTTT.

The rearrangement uses TRBV6-5 and TRBJ2-3; 11 nucleotides line up with TRBD2. J lost 6 bases, V lost 0 bases, and 5 bases had no gene match. The CDR3 spans 16 residues. The germline gives CDR1 MNHEY, CDR2 SVGAGI. The CDR3: CASSYSWLAGGDTQYF. The CDR3, as DNA: TGTGCCAGCAGTTACTCGTGGCTAGCGGGGGGCGATACGCAGTATTTT.

The chain carries TRBV7-2 and TRBJ1-2; D gene unclear. The V gene's germline CDR1 is SGHTA and CDR2 FQGNSA. The V end lost 2 bases, the J end lost 1 base, and 14 bases lay between the germline ends. The CDR3 sequence is 16 residues long. The CDR3 region has the DNA TGTGCCAGCAGCTTAATGGCGGGAGGTCGTAACTATGGCTACACCTTC. Residues: CASSLMAGGRNYGYTF.

The chain employs TRBV30 and TRBJ2-1, with TRBD2 matching over 10 bases. The V segment lost 0 bases and the J segment 7 bases; nucleotides outside the gene matches: 6. Germline lookup yields CDR1 GTSNPN and CDR2 SVGIG (reference sequence). The CDR3 contains 15 residues. This chain's CDR3 is CAWSVTLAGRNEQFF. The CDR3 DNA is TGTGCCTGGAGTGTAACACTAGCGGGAAGGAATGAGCAGTTCTTC.

V is TRBV19 and J is TRBJ2-7, with D perhaps TRBD1 (5 bases). V was shortened by 0 bases and J by 10 bases, with 10 bases between the two germline ends. The CDR3 sequence is 12 residues long. Looked up from germline, CDR1 is LNHDA and CDR2 is SQIVND (reference sequence). CDR3 nucleotides: TGTGCCAGTAGTATAGATCAGGGCAGACAGTACTTC. Its protein product is CASSIDQGRQYF.

The chain links TRBV9 to TRBJ2-2; D ambiguous. Germline lookup yields CDR1 SGDLS and CDR2 YYNGEE. The germline V and J ends were trimmed by 0 bases and 2 bases, with 11 bases remaining between them. The CDR3 extends over 16 amino acids. CDR3 protein: CASSVGGRPNTGELFF. The CDR3 DNA is TGTGCCAGCAGCGTAGGAGGCAGACCAAACACCGGGGAGCTGTTTTTT.

V gene TRBV25-1 combines with J gene TRBJ2-7; 12 positions agree with TRBD2. Germline trimming cut 4 bases from V and 6 bases from J; bases unmatched to any gene: 4. The germline V gene has CDR1 MGHDK and CDR2 SYGVNS. This CDR3 is 14 amino acids long. CDR3 amino acids: CASSGLAGVVEQYF. As DNA, the CDR3 is TGTGCCAGCAGTGGACTAGCGGGAGTCGTCGAGCAGTACTTC.